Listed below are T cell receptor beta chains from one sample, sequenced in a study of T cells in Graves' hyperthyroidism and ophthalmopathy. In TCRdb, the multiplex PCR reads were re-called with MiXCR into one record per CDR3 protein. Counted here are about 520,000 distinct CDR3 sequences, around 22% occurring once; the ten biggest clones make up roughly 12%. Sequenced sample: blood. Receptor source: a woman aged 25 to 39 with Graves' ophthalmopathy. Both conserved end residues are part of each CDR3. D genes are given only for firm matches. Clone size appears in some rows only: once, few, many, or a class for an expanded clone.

cdr3_nt: TGTGCCAGCAGGACTGATGGGACAGAAGCTGGAAACACCATATATTTT
cdr3_aa: CASRTDGTEAGNTIYF
d_call: TRBD1
clone_size: many
v_call: TRBV6-1
j_call: TRBJ1-3

cdr3_nt: TGTGCCAGCAGCTCGACAGGAACCAAAAACATTCAGTACTTC
cdr3_aa: CASSSTGTKNIQYF
d_call: -
clone_size: few
v_call: TRBV7-9
j_call: TRBJ2-4

cdr3_nt: TGTGCCAGCAGCTCCCTGAGACCCGCTGAAGCTTTCTTT
cdr3_aa: CASSSLRPAEAFF
d_call: -
clone_size: many
v_call: TRBV6-5
j_call: TRBJ1-1

cdr3_nt: TGTGCCAGCAGCTTAATCGGAGGGGACACAAACACCGGGGAGCTGTTTTTT
cdr3_aa: CASSLIGGDTNTGELFF
d_call: -
clone_size: -
v_call: TRBV11-1
j_call: TRBJ2-2

cdr3_nt: TGTGCCAGCATTTCCAGGGGCACTGAAGCTTTCTTT
cdr3_aa: CASISRGTEAFF
d_call: -
clone_size: few
v_call: TRBV12-3/TRBV12-4
j_call: TRBJ1-1

cdr3_nt: TGTGCCAGCACTAAGTCGACTAGCGGGAGCACCGAGCAGTACTTC
cdr3_aa: CASTKSTSGSTEQYF
d_call: TRBD2
clone_size: -
v_call: TRBV25-1
j_call: TRBJ2-7

cdr3_nt: TGTGCCAGCATCAAGGGGGGTAATCAGCCCCAGCATTTT
cdr3_aa: CASIKGGNQPQHF
d_call: -
clone_size: many
v_call: TRBV12-3/TRBV12-4
j_call: TRBJ1-5

cdr3_nt: TGTGCCAGCAGCTTCACTCAGGCGCAAGAGACCCAGTACTTC
cdr3_aa: CASSFTQAQETQYF
d_call: -
clone_size: -
v_call: TRBV7-2
j_call: TRBJ2-5

cdr3_nt: TGCAGTGCTAGAGCCGGCAGAAATCAGCCCCAGCATTTT
cdr3_aa: CSARAGRNQPQHF
d_call: -
clone_size: -
v_call: TRBV20-1
j_call: TRBJ1-5

cdr3_nt: TGTGCCAGCAGTTTTCACACTGAAGCTTTCTTT
cdr3_aa: CASSFHTEAFF
d_call: -
clone_size: many
v_call: TRBV12-3/TRBV12-4
j_call: TRBJ1-1

cdr3_nt: TGTGCCAGCAGCTTTGGGAACCAAGAGACCCAGTACTTC
cdr3_aa: CASSFGNQETQYF
d_call: -
clone_size: many
v_call: TRBV11-2
j_call: TRBJ2-5

cdr3_nt: TGTGCCAGCAGTTTAGAAAGCGGGAGGGCCGATGAGCAGTACTTC
cdr3_aa: CASSLESGRADEQYF
d_call: TRBD2
clone_size: few
v_call: TRBV12-3/TRBV12-4
j_call: TRBJ2-7

cdr3_nt: TGTGCCAGCAGTTTATCGCAGGGCAGCACTGAAGCTTTCTTT
cdr3_aa: CASSLSQGSTEAFF
d_call: -
clone_size: many
v_call: TRBV12-3/TRBV12-4
j_call: TRBJ1-1

cdr3_nt: TGCGCCAGCAGTAAGGGGGAATACACCGGGGAGCTGTTTTTT
cdr3_aa: CASSKGEYTGELFF
d_call: -
clone_size: many
v_call: TRBV10-2
j_call: TRBJ2-2

cdr3_nt: TGTGCCAGCAGTTTAAGAGGGGGACAGGGGGCGAAGGGCTACACCTTC
cdr3_aa: CASSLRGGQGAKGYTF
d_call: TRBD1
clone_size: -
v_call: TRBV28
j_call: TRBJ1-2

cdr3_nt: TGTGCCAGCAGTTACTCTACTAGCCCCTCCTACGAGCAGTACTTC
cdr3_aa: CASSYSTSPSYEQYF
d_call: -
clone_size: few
v_call: TRBV6-5
j_call: TRBJ2-7

cdr3_nt: TGTGCCAGCAGGAGAGCCACCGGGGCCCGGGAGACCCAGTACTTC
cdr3_aa: CASRRATGARETQYF
d_call: -
clone_size: many
v_call: TRBV7-8
j_call: TRBJ2-5

cdr3_nt: TGCAGTGCTGAGGACAGGGGGAGGGATGGCTACACCTTC
cdr3_aa: CSAEDRGRDGYTF
d_call: TRBD1
clone_size: many
v_call: TRBV20-1
j_call: TRBJ1-2

cdr3_nt: TGTGCCAGCAGCAGGGGCCTGGACGCTGAAGCTTTCTTT
cdr3_aa: CASSRGLDAEAFF
d_call: -
clone_size: -
v_call: TRBV28
j_call: TRBJ1-1

cdr3_nt: TGTGCCAGTAGAACAGTGGTGAGGCAGCCTCAGCATTTT
cdr3_aa: CASRTVVRQPQHF
d_call: -
clone_size: -
v_call: TRBV19
j_call: TRBJ1-5

cdr3_nt: TGTGCCAGCAGCTTAGGGACAGGGTTGGGTGAGACCCAGTACTTC
cdr3_aa: CASSLGTGLGETQYF
d_call: TRBD1
clone_size: few
v_call: TRBV7-6
j_call: TRBJ2-5

cdr3_nt: TGTGCCAGCAGCGCTGGCCAGGGGGGTTACGAGCAGTACTTC
cdr3_aa: CASSAGQGGYEQYF
d_call: -
clone_size: many
v_call: TRBV2
j_call: TRBJ2-7

cdr3_nt: TGCAGTGCCGAATTTACGGGAGCGTCGTTGAACACTGAAGCTTTCTTT
cdr3_aa: CSAEFTGASLNTEAFF
d_call: -
clone_size: many
v_call: TRBV20-1
j_call: TRBJ1-1

cdr3_nt: TGCGCCAGCAGTCAGACAGGGTCGCCGACGCAGCCCCAGCATTTT
cdr3_aa: CASSQTGSPTQPQHF
d_call: TRBD1
clone_size: many
v_call: TRBV5-1
j_call: TRBJ1-5

cdr3_nt: TGTGCCTGGAGACTAACCGGGACAGGGCAGCAGCCCCAGCATTTT
cdr3_aa: CAWRLTGTGQQPQHF
d_call: TRBD1
clone_size: -
v_call: TRBV30
j_call: TRBJ1-5

cdr3_nt: TGCGCCAGCAGCGTCGACAGTCCATCCTCCTACGAGCAGTACTTC
cdr3_aa: CASSVDSPSSYEQYF
d_call: -
clone_size: -
v_call: TRBV5-1
j_call: TRBJ2-7

cdr3_nt: TGTGCCAGCAGCTTAGATCCCACCGGGGAGCTGTTTTTT
cdr3_aa: CASSLDPTGELFF
d_call: -
clone_size: many
v_call: TRBV7-2
j_call: TRBJ2-2

cdr3_nt: TGCAGTGCTAGGACAGCGAACACCGGGGAGCTGTTTTTT
cdr3_aa: CSARTANTGELFF
d_call: -
clone_size: many
v_call: TRBV20-1
j_call: TRBJ2-2

cdr3_nt: TGTGCCAGCACTTGGGCTCCTAGCGGGGGGTCCCACGAGCAGTACTTC
cdr3_aa: CASTWAPSGGSHEQYF
d_call: TRBD2
clone_size: many
v_call: TRBV2
j_call: TRBJ2-7

cdr3_nt: TGCGCCAGCAGTGAAGAGGGGGCCTATGGCTACACCTTC
cdr3_aa: CASSEEGAYGYTF
d_call: TRBD1
clone_size: many
v_call: TRBV5-1
j_call: TRBJ1-2

cdr3_nt: TGTGCCAGCAGCGAGCGGGACAGGGTCATGAACACTGAAGCTTTCTTT
cdr3_aa: CASSERDRVMNTEAFF
d_call: TRBD1
clone_size: many
v_call: TRBV2
j_call: TRBJ1-1

cdr3_nt: TGTGCCAGCAGTGAATTGCAGGCCAGAAATCAGCCCCAGCATTTT
cdr3_aa: CASSELQARNQPQHF
d_call: -
clone_size: -
v_call: TRBV12-3/TRBV12-4
j_call: TRBJ1-5

cdr3_nt: TGTGCCAGCAGTTCCCATAGCGGGAGGGACTCTGGGGCCAACGTCCTGACTTTC
cdr3_aa: CASSSHSGRDSGANVLTF
d_call: TRBD2
clone_size: -
v_call: TRBV28
j_call: TRBJ2-6

cdr3_nt: TGTGCCAGCATTAGGGGGGGCGACTCCTACGAGCAGTACTTC
cdr3_aa: CASIRGGDSYEQYF
d_call: -
clone_size: -
v_call: TRBV6-2/TRBV6-3
j_call: TRBJ2-7

cdr3_nt: TGCGCCAGCAGCCAGCCCTACGGGGGTCGAGCTAGTCAGTACACCTTC
cdr3_aa: CASSQPYGGRASQYTF
d_call: -
clone_size: many
v_call: TRBV4-1
j_call: TRBJ1-2

cdr3_nt: TGTGCCAGCAGTGATCCGGCGGGGGCGATTGGCTACACCTTC
cdr3_aa: CASSDPAGAIGYTF
d_call: -
clone_size: many
v_call: TRBV25-1
j_call: TRBJ1-2

cdr3_nt: TGTGCCGGCAGTGAGACAGGGTTTATGAGAGGCCCCCAGCATTTT
cdr3_aa: CAGSETGFMRGPQHF
d_call: TRBD1
clone_size: many
v_call: TRBV6-1
j_call: TRBJ1-5

cdr3_nt: TGTGCCAGCAGTTACTCACAAGGGTCCGGGGAGCTGTTTTTT
cdr3_aa: CASSYSQGSGELFF
d_call: -
clone_size: many
v_call: TRBV6-2/TRBV6-3
j_call: TRBJ2-2

cdr3_nt: TGTGCCAGCAGTCATGACAGGGGAGCGAACACTGAAGCTTTCTTT
cdr3_aa: CASSHDRGANTEAFF
d_call: TRBD1
clone_size: many
v_call: TRBV6-2/TRBV6-3
j_call: TRBJ1-1

cdr3_nt: TGTGCCAGCAGTTACACGACCGGGAGCAATCAGCCCCAGCATTTT
cdr3_aa: CASSYTTGSNQPQHF
d_call: -
clone_size: many
v_call: TRBV6-5
j_call: TRBJ1-5

cdr3_nt: TGTGCCAGCAGTTTATCCGGGACCGCTGAAGCTTTCTTT
cdr3_aa: CASSLSGTAEAFF
d_call: -
clone_size: many
v_call: TRBV27
j_call: TRBJ1-1

cdr3_nt: TGTGCCTGGAGTGTAGGCCGCGAGCAGTACTTC
cdr3_aa: CAWSVGREQYF
d_call: -
clone_size: -
v_call: TRBV30
j_call: TRBJ2-7

cdr3_nt: TGTGCCAGCAGTCCCGCGCAGGGGTTCGCCACTGAAGCTTTCTTT
cdr3_aa: CASSPAQGFATEAFF
d_call: -
clone_size: many
v_call: TRBV6-1
j_call: TRBJ1-1

cdr3_nt: TGTGCCAGTAGCCGACAGGGTGGGAAAGAGACCCAGTACTTC
cdr3_aa: CASSRQGGKETQYF
d_call: TRBD1
clone_size: many
v_call: TRBV19
j_call: TRBJ2-5

cdr3_nt: TGTGCCAGCAGTTACTCGGACAGGGACTATGGCTACACCTTC
cdr3_aa: CASSYSDRDYGYTF
d_call: TRBD1
clone_size: many
v_call: TRBV6-5
j_call: TRBJ1-2

cdr3_nt: TGTGCCTGGAGTGTCGGGGGAGATACGCAGTATTTT
cdr3_aa: CAWSVGGDTQYF
d_call: -
clone_size: -
v_call: TRBV30
j_call: TRBJ2-3

cdr3_nt: TGCAGTGCTGGTCCGGGCGTCCAAGAGACCCAGTACTTC
cdr3_aa: CSAGPGVQETQYF
d_call: -
clone_size: few
v_call: TRBV20-1
j_call: TRBJ2-5

cdr3_nt: TGTGCCAGCACCAAAGGGACACTAAACACTGAAGCTTTCTTT
cdr3_aa: CASTKGTLNTEAFF
d_call: -
clone_size: many
v_call: TRBV12-3/TRBV12-4
j_call: TRBJ1-1

cdr3_nt: TGTGCCAGCAGCCAAAGCGGGCCCCAAAACTTCGAGCAGTACTTC
cdr3_aa: CASSQSGPQNFEQYF
d_call: -
clone_size: many
v_call: TRBV7-2
j_call: TRBJ2-7

cdr3_nt: TGTGCCAGCAGCCACGGACAGTCTAATGGCTACACCTTC
cdr3_aa: CASSHGQSNGYTF
d_call: -
clone_size: many
v_call: TRBV4-2
j_call: TRBJ1-2

cdr3_nt: TGTGCCAGCATTGAAGGGTGGGGGCGCGGGGATCAGCCCCAGCATTTT
cdr3_aa: CASIEGWGRGDQPQHF
d_call: -
clone_size: few
v_call: TRBV6-1
j_call: TRBJ1-5

cdr3_nt: TGCAGTGCACGGACAGGGGGCTGTTGCAGGGAGACCCAGTACTTC
cdr3_aa: CSARTGGCCRETQYF
d_call: TRBD1
clone_size: many
v_call: TRBV20-1
j_call: TRBJ2-5

cdr3_nt: TGTGCCAGCAGCTTCAGAGAGACAGGGCCCTACGAGCAGTACTTC
cdr3_aa: CASSFRETGPYEQYF
d_call: TRBD1
clone_size: many
v_call: TRBV7-8
j_call: TRBJ2-7

cdr3_nt: TGTGCCAGCAGTTCCGGGGACCTCGGTTACGAGCAGTACTTC
cdr3_aa: CASSSGDLGYEQYF
d_call: -
clone_size: many
v_call: TRBV6-5
j_call: TRBJ2-7

cdr3_nt: TGTGCCAGCAGCGTAGCTAGCGTGGAGTACCAAGAGACCCAGTACTTC
cdr3_aa: CASSVASVEYQETQYF
d_call: -
clone_size: many
v_call: TRBV9
j_call: TRBJ2-5